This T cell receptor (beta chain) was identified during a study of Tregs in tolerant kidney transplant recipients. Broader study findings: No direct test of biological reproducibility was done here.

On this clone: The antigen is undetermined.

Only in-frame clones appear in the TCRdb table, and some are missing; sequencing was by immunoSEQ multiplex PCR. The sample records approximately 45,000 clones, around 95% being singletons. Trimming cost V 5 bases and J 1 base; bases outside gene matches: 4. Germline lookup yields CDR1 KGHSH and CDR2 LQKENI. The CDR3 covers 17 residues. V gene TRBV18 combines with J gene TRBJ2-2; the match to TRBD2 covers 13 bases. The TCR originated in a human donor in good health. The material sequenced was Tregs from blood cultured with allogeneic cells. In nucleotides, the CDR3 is TGTGCCAGCTCAGCCGGGACTAGCGGGATGAACACCGGGGAGCTGTTTTTT. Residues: CASSAGTSGMNTGELFF.